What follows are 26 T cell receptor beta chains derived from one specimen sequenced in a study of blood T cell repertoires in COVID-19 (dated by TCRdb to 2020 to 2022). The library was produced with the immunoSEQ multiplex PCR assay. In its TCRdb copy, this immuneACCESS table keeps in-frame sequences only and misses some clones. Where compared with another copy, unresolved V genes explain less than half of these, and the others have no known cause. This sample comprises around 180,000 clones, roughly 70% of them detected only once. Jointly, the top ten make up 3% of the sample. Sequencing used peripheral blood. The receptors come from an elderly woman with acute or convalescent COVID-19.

The CDR3 DNA follows: TGCGCCAGCAGCTTGGTGGGACAGGGTAACACCGGGGAGCTGTTTTTT. Amino acid sequence: CASSLVGQGNTGELFF. This chain connects TRBV5-1 to TRBJ2-2; 9 bases line up with TRBD1. Germline CDR1 and CDR2: SGHRS and YFSETQ. The CDR3 contains 16 residues. The ends lost 0 bases at V and 2 bases at J; junction bases unmatched: 2.

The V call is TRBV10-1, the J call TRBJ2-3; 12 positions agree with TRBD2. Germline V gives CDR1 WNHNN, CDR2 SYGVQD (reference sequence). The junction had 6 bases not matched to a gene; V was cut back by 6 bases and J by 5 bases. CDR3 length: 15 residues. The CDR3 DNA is TGCGCCAGCAGGGCCGGGACTAGCGGGCAAGATACGCAGTATTTT. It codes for CASRAGTSGQDTQYF.

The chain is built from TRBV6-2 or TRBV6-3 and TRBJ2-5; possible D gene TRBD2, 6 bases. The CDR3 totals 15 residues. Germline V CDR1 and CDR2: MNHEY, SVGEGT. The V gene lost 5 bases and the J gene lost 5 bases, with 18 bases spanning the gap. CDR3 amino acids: CASSTGLSRMETQYF. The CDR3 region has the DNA TGTGCCAGCAGTACGGGACTCTCCCGGATGGAGACCCAGTACTTC.

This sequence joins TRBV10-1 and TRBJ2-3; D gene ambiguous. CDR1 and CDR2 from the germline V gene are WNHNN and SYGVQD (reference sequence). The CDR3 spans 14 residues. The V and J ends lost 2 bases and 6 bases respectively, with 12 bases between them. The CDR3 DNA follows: TGCGCCAGCAGTGAGAGTCCTAGTTTGGATACGCAGTATTTT. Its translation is CASSESPSLDTQYF.

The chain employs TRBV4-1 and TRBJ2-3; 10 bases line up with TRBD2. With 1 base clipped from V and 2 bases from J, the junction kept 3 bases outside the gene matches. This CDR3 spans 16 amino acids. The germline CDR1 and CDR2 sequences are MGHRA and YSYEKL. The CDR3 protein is CASSQGLAGATDTQYF. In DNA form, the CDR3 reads TGCGCCAGCAGCCAAGGGCTAGCGGGGGCCACAGATACGCAGTATTTT.

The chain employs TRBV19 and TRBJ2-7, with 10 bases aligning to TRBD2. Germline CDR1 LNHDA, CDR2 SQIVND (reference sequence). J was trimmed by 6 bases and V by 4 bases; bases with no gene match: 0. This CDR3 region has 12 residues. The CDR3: CASSTSGSEQYF. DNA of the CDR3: TGTGCCAGTAGTACTAGCGGGAGCGAGCAGTACTTC.

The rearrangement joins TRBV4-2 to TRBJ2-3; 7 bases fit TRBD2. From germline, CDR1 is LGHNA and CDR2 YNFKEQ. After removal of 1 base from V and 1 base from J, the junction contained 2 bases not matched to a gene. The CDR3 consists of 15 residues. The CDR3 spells CASSQVAGGTDTQYF. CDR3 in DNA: TGTGCCAGCAGCCAAGTTGCGGGGGGCACAGATACGCAGTATTTT.

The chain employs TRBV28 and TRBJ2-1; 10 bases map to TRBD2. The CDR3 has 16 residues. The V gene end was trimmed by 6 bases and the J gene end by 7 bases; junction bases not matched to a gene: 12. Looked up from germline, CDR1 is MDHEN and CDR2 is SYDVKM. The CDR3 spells CASSSTGTSVGNEQFF. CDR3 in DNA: TGTGCCAGCAGCTCGACCGGGACTAGCGTCGGGAATGAGCAGTTCTTC.

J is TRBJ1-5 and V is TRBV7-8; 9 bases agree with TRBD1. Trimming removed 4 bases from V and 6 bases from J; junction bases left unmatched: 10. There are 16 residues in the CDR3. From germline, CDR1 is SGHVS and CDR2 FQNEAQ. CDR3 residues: CASSSDPGQGTQPQHF. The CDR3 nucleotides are TGTGCCAGCAGCTCCGACCCGGGACAGGGCACTCAGCCCCAGCATTTT. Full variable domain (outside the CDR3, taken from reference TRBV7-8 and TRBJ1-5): GAGVSQSPRYKVAKRGQDVALRCDPISGHVSLFWYQQALGQGPEFLTYFQNEAQLDKSGLPSDRFFAERPEGSVSTLKIQRTQQEDSAVYLCASSSDPGQGTQPQHFGDGTRLSIL.

CDR3 sequence reads: CASSQGSGELFF. The CDR3 DNA follows: TGTGCCAGCAGTCAGGGGTCCGGGGAGCTGTTTTTT. The chain combines TRBV12-3 or TRBV12-4 with TRBJ2-2; D perhaps matches TRBD1 (6 bases). The CDR3 totals 12 residues. The ends were cut back, 5 bases at V and 6 bases at J, with 7 bases in the middle.

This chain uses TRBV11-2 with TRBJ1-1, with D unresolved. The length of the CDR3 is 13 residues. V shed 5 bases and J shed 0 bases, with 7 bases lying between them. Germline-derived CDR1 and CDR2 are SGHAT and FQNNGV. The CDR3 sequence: CASSLTVNTEAFF. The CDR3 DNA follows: TGTGCCAGCAGCCTCACGGTGAACACTGAAGCTTTCTTT. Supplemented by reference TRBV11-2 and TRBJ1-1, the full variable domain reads EAGVAQSPRYKIIEKRQSVAFWCNPISGHATLYWYQQILGQGPKLLIQFQNNGVVDDSQLPKDRFSAERLKGVDSTLKIQPAKLEDSAVYLCASSLTVNTEAFFGQGTRLTVV.

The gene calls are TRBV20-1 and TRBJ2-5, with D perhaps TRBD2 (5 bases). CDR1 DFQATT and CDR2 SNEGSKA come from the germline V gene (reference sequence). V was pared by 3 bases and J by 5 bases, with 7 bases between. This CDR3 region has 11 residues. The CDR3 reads CSARDSETQYF. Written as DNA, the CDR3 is TGCAGTGCTAGGGACTCGGAGACCCAGTACTTC.

CDR3 loop: CAGQNSGRYEQYF. The CDR3 DNA reads as TGTGCCGGTCAAAACAGCGGACGCTACGAGCAGTACTTC. V is TRBV30 and J is TRBJ2-7; D possibly corresponds to TRBD2 (5 bases). The CDR3 is made up of 13 amino acids. Trimming removed 8 bases at V and 3 bases at J, with 17 bases between. Germline assignment: CDR1 GTSNPN and CDR2 SVGIG (reference sequence).

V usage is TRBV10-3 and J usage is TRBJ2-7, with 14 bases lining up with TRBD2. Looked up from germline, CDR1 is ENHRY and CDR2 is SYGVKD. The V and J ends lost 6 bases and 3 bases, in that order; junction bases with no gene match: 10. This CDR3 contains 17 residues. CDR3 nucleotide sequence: TGTGCCATCAGCGGTACCGGGACTAGCGGGAGAATCTACGAGCAGTACTTC. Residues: CAISGTGTSGRIYEQYF.

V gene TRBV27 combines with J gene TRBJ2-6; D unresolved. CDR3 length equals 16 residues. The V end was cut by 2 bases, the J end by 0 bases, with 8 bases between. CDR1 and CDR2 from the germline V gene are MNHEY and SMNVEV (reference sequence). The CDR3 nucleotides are TGTGCCAGCAGTTTAGCATCCTACTCTGGGGCCAACGTCCTGACTTTC. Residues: CASSLASYSGANVLTF.

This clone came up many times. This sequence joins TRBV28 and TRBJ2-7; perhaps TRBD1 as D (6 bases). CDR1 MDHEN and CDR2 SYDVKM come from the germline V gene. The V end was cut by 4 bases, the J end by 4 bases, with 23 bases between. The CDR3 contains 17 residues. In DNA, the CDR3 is TGTGCCAGCAGTTCCCTACTTACAGAAACAGGGTCATACGAGCAGTACTTC. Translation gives CASSSLLTETGSYEQYF.

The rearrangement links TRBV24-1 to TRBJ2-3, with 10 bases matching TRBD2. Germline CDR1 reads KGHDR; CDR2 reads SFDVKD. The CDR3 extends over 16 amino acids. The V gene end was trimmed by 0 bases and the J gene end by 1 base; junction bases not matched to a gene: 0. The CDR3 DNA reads TGTGCCACCAGTGATTTGCTAGCGGGAGGCACAGATACGCAGTATTTT. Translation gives CATSDLLAGGTDTQYF.

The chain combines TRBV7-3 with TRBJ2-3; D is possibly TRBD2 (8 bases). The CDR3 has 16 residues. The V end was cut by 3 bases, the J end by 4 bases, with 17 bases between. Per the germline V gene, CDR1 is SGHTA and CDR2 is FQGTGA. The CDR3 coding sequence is TGTGCCAGCAGCTTGGGAAGTAGCGGGACAGCAGATACGCAGTATTTT. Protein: CASSLGSSGTADTQYF.

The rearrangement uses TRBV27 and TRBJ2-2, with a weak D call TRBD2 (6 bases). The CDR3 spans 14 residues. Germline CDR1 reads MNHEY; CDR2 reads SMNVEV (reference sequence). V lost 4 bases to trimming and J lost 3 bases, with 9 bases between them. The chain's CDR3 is CASSSPGDTGELFF. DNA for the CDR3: TGTGCCAGCAGTTCACCGGGGGACACCGGGGAGCTGTTTTTT.

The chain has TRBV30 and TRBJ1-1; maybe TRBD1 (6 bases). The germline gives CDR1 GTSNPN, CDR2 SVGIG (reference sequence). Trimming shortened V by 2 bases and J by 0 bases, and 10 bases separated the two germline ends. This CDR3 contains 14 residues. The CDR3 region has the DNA TGTGCCTGGAGTTTCGGGACATTGAACACTGAAGCTTTCTTT. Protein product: CAWSFGTLNTEAFF.

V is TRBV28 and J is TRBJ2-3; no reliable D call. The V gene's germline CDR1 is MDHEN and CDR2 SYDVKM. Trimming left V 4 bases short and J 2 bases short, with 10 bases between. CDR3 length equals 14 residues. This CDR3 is CASSSRALTDTQYF. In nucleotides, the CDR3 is TGTGCCAGCAGTTCGCGAGCCCTCACAGATACGCAGTATTTT.

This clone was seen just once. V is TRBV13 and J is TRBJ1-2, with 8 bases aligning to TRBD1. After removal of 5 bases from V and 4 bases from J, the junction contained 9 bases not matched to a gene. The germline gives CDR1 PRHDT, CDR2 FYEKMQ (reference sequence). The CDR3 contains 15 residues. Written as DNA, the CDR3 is TGTGCCAGCAGCCAGGACAGGGTTTCGGTCTATGGCTACACCTTC. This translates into CASSQDRVSVYGYTF.

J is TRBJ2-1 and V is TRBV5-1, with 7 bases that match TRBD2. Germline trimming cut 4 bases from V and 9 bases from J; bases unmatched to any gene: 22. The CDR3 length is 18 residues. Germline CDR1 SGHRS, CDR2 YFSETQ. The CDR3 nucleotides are TGCGCCAGCAGCCCAGTCCCGATTCAGAGGCGGGAGCTTGGTGAGCAGTTCTTC. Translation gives CASSPVPIQRRELGEQFF.

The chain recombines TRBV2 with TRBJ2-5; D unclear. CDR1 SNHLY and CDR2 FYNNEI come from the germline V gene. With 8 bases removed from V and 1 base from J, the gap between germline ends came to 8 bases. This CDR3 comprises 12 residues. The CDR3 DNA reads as TGTGCCAGCGCCCTATTCCAAGAGACCCAGTACTTC. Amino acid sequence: CASALFQETQYF.

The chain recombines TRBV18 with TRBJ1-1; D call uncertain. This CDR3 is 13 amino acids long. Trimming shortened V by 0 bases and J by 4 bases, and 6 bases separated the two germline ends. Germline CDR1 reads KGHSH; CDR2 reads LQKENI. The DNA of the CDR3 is TGTGCCAGCTCACCACCATCTACCACTGAAGCTTTCTTT. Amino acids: CASSPPSTTEAFF.

CDR3 loop: CASTIAGYSNQPQHF. CDR3 DNA: TGTGCCAGTACCATCGCAGGGTATAGCAATCAGCCCCAGCATTTT. V is TRBV19 and J is TRBJ1-5, with a weak D call TRBD1 (5 bases). This CDR3 has 15 amino acids. Trimming took off 7 bases at V and 0 bases at J, with 13 bases between the two ends. CDR1 is LNHDA and CDR2 is SQIVND in the germline V gene (reference sequence).